This is a list of T cell receptor beta chains from one sample in a study of human T cells and chemical hapten exposure. MiXCR, applied by TCRdb to the RACE reads, yields one record per CDR3 protein. Of fewer than 140,000 distinct CDR3 sequences in the sample, less than 15% were seen once. Sequenced here: whole blood, sampled in connection with sensitization to the hapten diphenylcyclopropenone (DPC). The receptors were gathered from a woman between 50 and 59 years old with alopecia areata. Some clones in this sample may be carry-over from other donors' samples. CDR3s leave out the opening cysteine and the closing phenylalanine or tryptophan. Each record gives: V gene, J gene, CDR3 protein.

TRBV11-2,TRBJ2-2,ASTPGSTTGELF
TRBV7-2,TRBJ1-5,ASSSSAGGQPQH
TRBV6-2/TRBV6-3,TRBJ2-5,ASSYEGGRRETQY
TRBV29-1,TRBJ2-5,SVVLYQETQY
TRBV7-6,TRBJ2-3,ASSLYSEGASISTDTQY
TRBV13,TRBJ1-6,ASSSTGNGSPLH
TRBV18,TRBJ1-1,ASSHPNTEAF
TRBV7-9,TRBJ2-3,ASSPRGTSFTQY
TRBV5-1,TRBJ1-6,ASSLGTPLGRSPLH
TRBV4-3,TRBJ2-7,ASSQGFSGEQY
TRBV11-2,TRBJ1-4,ASSSSQGDEKLF
TRBV18,TRBJ1-2,ASSAKQGGDYGYT
TRBV28,TRBJ1-3,ASALGGADTIY
TRBV7-2,TRBJ2-7,ASSPTLVVYEQY
TRBV20-1,TRBJ1-2,SAFDRGSRGYT
TRBV3-1,TRBJ2-3,ASSTQGTDTQY
TRBV9,TRBJ1-1,ASSATGKLNTEAF
TRBV18,TRBJ2-7,ASSQGQYYEQY
TRBV18,TRBJ2-1,ASSPGGPYNEQF
TRBV28,TRBJ1-2,ASWEGGYT
TRBV7-8,TRBJ2-3,ASSSGRTDTQY
TRBV7-9,TRBJ1-2,ASSFMATTGSR
TRBV18,TRBJ1-5,ASSPEGTGGKSNQPQH